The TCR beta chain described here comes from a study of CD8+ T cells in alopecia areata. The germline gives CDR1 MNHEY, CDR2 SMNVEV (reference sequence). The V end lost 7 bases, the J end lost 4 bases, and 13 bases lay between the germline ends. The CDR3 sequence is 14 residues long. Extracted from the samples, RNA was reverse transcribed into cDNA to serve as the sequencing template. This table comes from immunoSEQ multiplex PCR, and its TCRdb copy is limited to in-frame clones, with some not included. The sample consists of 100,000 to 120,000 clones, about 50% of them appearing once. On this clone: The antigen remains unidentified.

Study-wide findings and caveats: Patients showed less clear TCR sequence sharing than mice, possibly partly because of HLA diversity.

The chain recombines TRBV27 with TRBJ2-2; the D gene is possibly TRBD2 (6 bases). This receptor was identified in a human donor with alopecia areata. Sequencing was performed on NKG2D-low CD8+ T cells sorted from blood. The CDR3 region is CASTFRAGTGELFF. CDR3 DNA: TGTGCCAGCACCTTCCGAGCGGGCACCGGGGAGCTGTTTTTT.